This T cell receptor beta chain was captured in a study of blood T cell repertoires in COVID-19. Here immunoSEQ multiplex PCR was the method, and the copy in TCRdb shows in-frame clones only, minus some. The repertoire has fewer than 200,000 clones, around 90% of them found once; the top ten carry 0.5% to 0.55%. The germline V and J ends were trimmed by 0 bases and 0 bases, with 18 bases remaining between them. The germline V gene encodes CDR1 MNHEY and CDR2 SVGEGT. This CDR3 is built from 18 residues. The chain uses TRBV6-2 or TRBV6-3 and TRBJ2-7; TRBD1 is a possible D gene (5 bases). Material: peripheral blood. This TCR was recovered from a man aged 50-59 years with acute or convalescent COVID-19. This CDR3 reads CASSYSTALRGSSYEQYV. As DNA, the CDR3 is TGTGCCAGCAGTTACTCGACGGCGCTAAGGGGCAGCTCCTACGAGCAGTACGTC.